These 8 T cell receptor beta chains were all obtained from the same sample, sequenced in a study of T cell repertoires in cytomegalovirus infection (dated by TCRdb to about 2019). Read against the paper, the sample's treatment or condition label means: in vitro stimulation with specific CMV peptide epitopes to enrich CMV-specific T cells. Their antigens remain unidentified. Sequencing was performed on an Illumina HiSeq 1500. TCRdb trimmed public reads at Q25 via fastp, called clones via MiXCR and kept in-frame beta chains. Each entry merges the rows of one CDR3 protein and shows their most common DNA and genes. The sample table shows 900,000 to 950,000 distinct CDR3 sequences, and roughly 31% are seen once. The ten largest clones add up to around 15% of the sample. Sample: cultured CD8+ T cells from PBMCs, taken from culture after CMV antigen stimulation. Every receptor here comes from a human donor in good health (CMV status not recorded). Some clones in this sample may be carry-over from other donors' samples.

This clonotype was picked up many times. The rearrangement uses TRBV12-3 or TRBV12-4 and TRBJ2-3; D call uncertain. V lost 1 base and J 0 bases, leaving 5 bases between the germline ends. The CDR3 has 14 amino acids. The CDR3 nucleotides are TGTGCCAGCAGTTTAGGACCTAGCACAGATACGCAGTATTTT. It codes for CASSLGPSTDTQYF.

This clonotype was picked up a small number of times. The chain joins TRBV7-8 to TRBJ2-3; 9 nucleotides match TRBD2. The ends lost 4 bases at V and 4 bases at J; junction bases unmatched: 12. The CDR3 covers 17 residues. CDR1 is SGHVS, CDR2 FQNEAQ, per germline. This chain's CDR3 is CASSSLGVERGADTQYF. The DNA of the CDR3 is TGTGCCAGCAGCTCCTTAGGGGTGGAGCGGGGGGCAGATACGCAGTATTTT.

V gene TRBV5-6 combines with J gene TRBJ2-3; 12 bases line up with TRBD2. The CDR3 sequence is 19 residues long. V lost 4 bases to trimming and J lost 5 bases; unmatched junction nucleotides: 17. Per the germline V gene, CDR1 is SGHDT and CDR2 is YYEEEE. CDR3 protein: CASSGPPTASGGARDTQYF. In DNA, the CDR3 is TGTGCCAGCAGCGGACCCCCCACCGCTAGCGGGGGGGCCAGAGATACGCAGTATTTT.

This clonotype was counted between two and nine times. The CDR3 is CASSLTTARGDTQYF. In DNA, the CDR3 is TGTGCCAGCAGTTTAACGACGGCCCGGGGTGATACGCAGTATTTT. The gene calls are TRBV27 and TRBJ2-3; possible D gene TRBD2, 5 bases. Germline V gene lookup returns CDR1 MNHEY and CDR2 SMNVEV (reference sequence). Trimming shortened V by 2 bases and J by 6 bases, and 15 bases separated the two germline ends. The CDR3 sequence is 15 residues long.

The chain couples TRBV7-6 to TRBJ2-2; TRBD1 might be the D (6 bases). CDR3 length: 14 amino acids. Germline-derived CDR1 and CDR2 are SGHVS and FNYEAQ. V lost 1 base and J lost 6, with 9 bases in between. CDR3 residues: CASSLGWGPGELFF. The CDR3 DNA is TGTGCCAGCAGCTTAGGATGGGGGCCCGGGGAGCTGTTTTTT.

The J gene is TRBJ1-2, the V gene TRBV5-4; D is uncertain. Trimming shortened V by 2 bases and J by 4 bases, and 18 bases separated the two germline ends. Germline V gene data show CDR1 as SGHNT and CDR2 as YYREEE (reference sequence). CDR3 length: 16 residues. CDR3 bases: TGTGCCAGCAGCTTATTAACCGGTGCAAGACTCTATGGCTACACCTTC. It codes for CASSLLTGARLYGYTF.

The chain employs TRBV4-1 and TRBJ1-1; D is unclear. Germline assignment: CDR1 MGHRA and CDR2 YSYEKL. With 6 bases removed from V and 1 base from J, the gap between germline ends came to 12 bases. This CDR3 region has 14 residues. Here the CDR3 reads CASSPEGANTEAFF. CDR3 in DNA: TGCGCCAGCAGTCCAGAGGGAGCGAACACTGAAGCTTTCTTT.

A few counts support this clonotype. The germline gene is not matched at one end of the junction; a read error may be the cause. The CDR3 DNA sequence: TGTGCTAGCAGCTTTGATCGGGACAGGGGTCGGACCGGGGAGCTGTTTTTT. Translated, it gives CASSFDRDRGRTGELFF. The V and J genes are TRBV7-7 and TRBJ2-2, with 10 bases matching TRBD1. The CDR3 has 17 residues. Germline lookup yields CDR1 SSHAT and CDR2 FNYEAQ (reference sequence).